This T cell receptor (beta chain) emerged from a study of cytomegalovirus exposure and HLA in healthy donors. Whole-study results and caveats: A list of 164 TCR beta chains associated with cytomegalovirus was given. V- and J-gene trimming in TCR beta was tied to a missense DCLRE1C variant by an analysis performed later. Based on reports, TCR beta sequences accurately predicted HLA-A and HLA-B alleles for most subjects. A later analysis linked some 17,000 TCR beta sequences to HLA alleles at 0.05 false discovery rate.

Points on this clone: Its antigen is unknown.

It was with 60 Vbeta and 13 Jbeta primers that the PCR ran. The assay was immunoSEQ multiplex PCR, and TCRdb's table has in-frame clones only and misses some. The data show about 130,000 clones, 75% to 85% seen once. The sample was PBMCs. The clonotype comes from a man aged 35 to 55 in good health and CMV-seronegative.

The CDR3 DNA reads as TGTGCCAGCTCACCCTTATCCCGGGGGGATACGCAGTATTTT. Residues: CASSPLSRGDTQYF. This sequence joins TRBV18 and TRBJ2-3, with D possibly TRBD2 on 6 matching bases. CDR1 and CDR2 (germline): KGHSH, LQKENI. The CDR3 is 14 amino acids. Trimming cost V 3 bases and J 6 bases, with 13 bases left between them.